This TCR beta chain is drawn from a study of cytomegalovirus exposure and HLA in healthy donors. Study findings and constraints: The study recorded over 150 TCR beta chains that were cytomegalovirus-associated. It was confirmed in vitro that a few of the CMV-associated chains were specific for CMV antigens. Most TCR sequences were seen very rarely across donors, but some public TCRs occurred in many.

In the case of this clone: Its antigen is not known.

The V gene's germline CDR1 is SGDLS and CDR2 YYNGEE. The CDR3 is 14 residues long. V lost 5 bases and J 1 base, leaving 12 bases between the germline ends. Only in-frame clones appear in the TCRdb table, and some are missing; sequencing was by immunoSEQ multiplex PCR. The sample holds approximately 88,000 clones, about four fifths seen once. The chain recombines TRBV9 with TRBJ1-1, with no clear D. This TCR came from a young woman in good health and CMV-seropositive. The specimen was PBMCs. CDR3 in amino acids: CASRPHSGNTEAFF. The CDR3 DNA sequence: TGTGCCAGCAGACCCCACAGCGGGAACACTGAAGCTTTCTTT.